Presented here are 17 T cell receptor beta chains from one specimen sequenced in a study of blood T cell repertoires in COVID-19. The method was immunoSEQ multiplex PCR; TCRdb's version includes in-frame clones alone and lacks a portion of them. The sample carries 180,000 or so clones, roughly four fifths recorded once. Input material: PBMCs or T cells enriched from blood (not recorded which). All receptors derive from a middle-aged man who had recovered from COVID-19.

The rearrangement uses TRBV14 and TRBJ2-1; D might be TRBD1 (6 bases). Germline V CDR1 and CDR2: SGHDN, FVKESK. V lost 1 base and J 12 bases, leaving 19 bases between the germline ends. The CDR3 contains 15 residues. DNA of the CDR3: TGTGCCAGCAGCCAAGGACTCAACCCAGGGGTTGTGCAGTTCTTC. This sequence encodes CASSQGLNPGVVQFF. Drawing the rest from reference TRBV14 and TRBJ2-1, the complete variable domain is EAGVTQFPSHSVIEKGQTVTLRCDPISGHDNLYWYRRVMGKEIKFLLHFVKESKQDESGMPNNRFLAERTGGTYSTLKVQPAELEDSGVYFCASSQGLNPGVVQFFGPGTRLTVL.

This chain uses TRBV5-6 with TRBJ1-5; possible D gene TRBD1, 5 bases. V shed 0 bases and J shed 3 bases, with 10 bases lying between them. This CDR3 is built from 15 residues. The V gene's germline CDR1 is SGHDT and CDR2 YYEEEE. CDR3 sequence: CASSLVGGSNQPQHF. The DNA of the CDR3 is TGTGCCAGCAGCTTGGTTGGGGGGTCCAATCAGCCCCAGCATTTT.

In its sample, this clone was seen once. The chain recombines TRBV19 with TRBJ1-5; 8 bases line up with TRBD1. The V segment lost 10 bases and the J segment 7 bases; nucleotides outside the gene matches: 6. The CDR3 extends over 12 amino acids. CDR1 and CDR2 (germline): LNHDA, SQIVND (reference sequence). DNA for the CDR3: TGTGCCACCAATGACAGGGGCCAGCCCCAGCATTTT. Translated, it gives CATNDRGQPQHF.

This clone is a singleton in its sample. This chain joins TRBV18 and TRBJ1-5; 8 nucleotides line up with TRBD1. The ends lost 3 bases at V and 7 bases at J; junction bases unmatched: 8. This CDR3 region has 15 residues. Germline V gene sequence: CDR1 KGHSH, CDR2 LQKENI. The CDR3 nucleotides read TGTGCCAGCTCACCGGTCCCGGGACAGGCCCAGCCCCAGCATTTT. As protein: CASSPVPGQAQPQHF.

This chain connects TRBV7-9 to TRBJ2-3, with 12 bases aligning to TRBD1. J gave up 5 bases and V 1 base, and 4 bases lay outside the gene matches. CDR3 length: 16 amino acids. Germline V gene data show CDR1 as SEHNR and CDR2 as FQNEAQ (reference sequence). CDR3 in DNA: TGTGCCAGCAGCTTAGGGGACAGGGGGCGTCAAGATACGCAGTATTTT. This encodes CASSLGDRGRQDTQYF. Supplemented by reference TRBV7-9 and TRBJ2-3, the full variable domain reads DTGVSQNPRHKITKRGQNVTFRCDPISEHNRLYWYRQTLGQGPEFLTYFQNEAQLEKSRLLSDRFSAERPKGSFSTLEIQRTEQGDSAMYLCASSLGDRGRQDTQYFGPGTRLTVL.

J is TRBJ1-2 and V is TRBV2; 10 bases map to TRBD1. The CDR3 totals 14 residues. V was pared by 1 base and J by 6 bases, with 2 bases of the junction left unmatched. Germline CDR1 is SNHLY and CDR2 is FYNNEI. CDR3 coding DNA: TGTGCCAGCAGTGAAGGACAGGGGGCAAATGGCTACACCTTC. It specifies CASSEGQGANGYTF.

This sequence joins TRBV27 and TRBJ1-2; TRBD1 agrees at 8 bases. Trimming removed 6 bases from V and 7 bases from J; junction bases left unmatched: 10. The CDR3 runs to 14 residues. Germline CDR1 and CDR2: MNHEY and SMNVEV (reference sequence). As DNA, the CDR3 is TGTGCCAGCAGGTCACAGGGGGGGTTCGGTGGCTACACCTTC. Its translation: CASRSQGGFGGYTF.

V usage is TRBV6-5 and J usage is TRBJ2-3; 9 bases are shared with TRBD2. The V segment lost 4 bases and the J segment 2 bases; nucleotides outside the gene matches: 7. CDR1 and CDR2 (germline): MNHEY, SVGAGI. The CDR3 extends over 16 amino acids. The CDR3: CASSSVAGDHTDTQYF. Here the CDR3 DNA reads TGTGCCAGCAGTTCGGTAGCGGGAGACCACACAGATACGCAGTATTTT.

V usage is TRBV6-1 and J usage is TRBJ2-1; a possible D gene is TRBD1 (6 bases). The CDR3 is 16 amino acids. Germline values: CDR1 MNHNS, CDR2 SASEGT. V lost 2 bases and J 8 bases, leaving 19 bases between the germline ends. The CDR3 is CASSELGDIAVDEQFF. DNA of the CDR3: TGTGCCAGCAGTGAACTGGGGGACATAGCTGTAGATGAGCAGTTCTTC.

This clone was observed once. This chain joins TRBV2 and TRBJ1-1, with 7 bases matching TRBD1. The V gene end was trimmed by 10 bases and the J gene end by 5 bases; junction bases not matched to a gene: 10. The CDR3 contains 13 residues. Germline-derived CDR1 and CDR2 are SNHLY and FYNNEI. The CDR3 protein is CAKGKGAGTEAFF. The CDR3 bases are TGTGCCAAAGGGAAGGGGGCTGGGACTGAAGCTTTCTTT.

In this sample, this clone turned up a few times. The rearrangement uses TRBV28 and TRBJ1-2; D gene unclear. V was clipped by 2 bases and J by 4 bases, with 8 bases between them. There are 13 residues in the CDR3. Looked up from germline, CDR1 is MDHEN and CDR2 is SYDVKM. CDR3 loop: CASSLAAGYGYTF. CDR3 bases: TGTGCCAGCAGTTTAGCGGCGGGCTATGGCTACACCTTC.

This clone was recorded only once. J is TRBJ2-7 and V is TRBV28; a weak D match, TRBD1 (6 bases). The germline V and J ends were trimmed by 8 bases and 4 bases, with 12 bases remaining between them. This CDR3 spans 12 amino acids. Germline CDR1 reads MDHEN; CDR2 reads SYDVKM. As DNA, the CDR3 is TGTGCCAGCGGGGGCACTACTTACGAGCAGTACTTC. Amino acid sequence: CASGGTTYEQYF. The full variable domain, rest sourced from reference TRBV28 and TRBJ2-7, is DVKVTQSSRYLVKRTGEKVFLECVQDMDHENMFWYRQDPGLGLRLIYFSYDVKMKEKGDIPEGYSVSREKKERFSLILESASTNQTSMYLCASGGTTYEQYFGPGTRLTVT.

CDR3 sequence (DNA): TGTGCCAGCAGCCGGGGGGTTAGGGACAGGGGCCACGAGCAGTACTTC. Amino acids: CASSRGVRDRGHEQYF. The rearrangement joins TRBV5-4 to TRBJ2-7, with 10 bases lining up with TRBD1. The CDR3 is made up of 16 amino acids. Germline V gene lookup returns CDR1 SGHNT and CDR2 YYREEE (reference sequence). V shed 4 bases and J 5 bases; nucleotides not matched to a gene: 12.

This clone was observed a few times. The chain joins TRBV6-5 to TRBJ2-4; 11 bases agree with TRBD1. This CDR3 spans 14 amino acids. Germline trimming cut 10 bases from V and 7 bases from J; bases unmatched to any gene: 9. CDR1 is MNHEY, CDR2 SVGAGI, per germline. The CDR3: CATERDRGMNIQYF. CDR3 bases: TGTGCCACCGAACGGGACAGGGGGATGAACATTCAGTACTTC.

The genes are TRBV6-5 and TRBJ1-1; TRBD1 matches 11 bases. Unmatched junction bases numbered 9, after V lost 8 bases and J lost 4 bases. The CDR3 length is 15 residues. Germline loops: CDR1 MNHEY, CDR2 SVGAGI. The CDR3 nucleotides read TGTGCCAGCGGTAGGACAGGGGGCGCGAGCACTGAAGCTTTCTTT. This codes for CASGRTGGASTEAFF.

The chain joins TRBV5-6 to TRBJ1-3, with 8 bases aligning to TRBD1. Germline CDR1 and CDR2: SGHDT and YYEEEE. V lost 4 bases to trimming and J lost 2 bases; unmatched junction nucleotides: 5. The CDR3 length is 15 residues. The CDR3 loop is CASSPRTGPGNTIYF. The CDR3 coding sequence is TGTGCCAGCAGCCCTAGGACAGGGCCTGGAAACACCATATATTTT.

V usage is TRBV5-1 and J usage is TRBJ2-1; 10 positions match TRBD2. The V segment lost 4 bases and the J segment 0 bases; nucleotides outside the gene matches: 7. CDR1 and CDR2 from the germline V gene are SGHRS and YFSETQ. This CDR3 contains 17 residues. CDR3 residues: CASSAGLAARSYNEQFF. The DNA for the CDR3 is TGCGCCAGCAGCGCCGGACTAGCGGCCCGCTCCTACAATGAGCAGTTCTTC. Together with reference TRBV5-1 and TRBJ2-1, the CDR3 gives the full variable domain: KAGVTQTPRYLIKTRGQQVTLSCSPISGHRSVSWYQQTPGQGLQFLFEYFSETQRNKGNFPGRFSGRQFSNSRSEMNVSTLELGDSALYLCASSAGLAARSYNEQFFGPGTRLTVL.